This T cell receptor beta chain derives from a study of human T cells and chemical hapten exposure. Study-level information: Patches that contained 0.01% DPC were applied to the upper back and read at 6 days.

About this clonotype: As yet, its antigen is unknown.

Study-wide findings and caveats: Expanded TCRs grouped into significantly more large CDR3 similarity clusters than controls produced.

Germline V CDR1 and CDR2: MNHEY, SMNVEV (reference sequence). The CDR3 extends over 13 amino acids. The junction had 6 bases not matched to a gene; V was cut back by 8 bases and J by 9 bases. A single record per CDR3 protein comes from TCRdb applying MiXCR to the RACE reads. The sample has approximately 260,000 distinct CDR3 sequences; roughly 8.9% are singletons. As for time point: pre-sensitization, week 0. Treatment defined: therapeutic diphenylcyclopropenone sensitization with weekly scalp DPC. Donation of samples came from alopecia patients who were 18 to 70 years old and suitable for DPC. This chain connects TRBV27 to TRBJ1-6, with 8 bases aligning to TRBD1. This TCR was recovered from a middle-aged woman with alopecia areata. Some clones in this sample may be carry-over from other donors' samples. The sequencing here drew on whole blood, taken in connection with sensitization to the hapten diphenylcyclopropenone (DPC). The DNA for the CDR3 is TGTGCCAGCGGTGGACAGGGAGGTTCACCCCTCCACTTT. Amino acids: CASGGQGGSPLHF.